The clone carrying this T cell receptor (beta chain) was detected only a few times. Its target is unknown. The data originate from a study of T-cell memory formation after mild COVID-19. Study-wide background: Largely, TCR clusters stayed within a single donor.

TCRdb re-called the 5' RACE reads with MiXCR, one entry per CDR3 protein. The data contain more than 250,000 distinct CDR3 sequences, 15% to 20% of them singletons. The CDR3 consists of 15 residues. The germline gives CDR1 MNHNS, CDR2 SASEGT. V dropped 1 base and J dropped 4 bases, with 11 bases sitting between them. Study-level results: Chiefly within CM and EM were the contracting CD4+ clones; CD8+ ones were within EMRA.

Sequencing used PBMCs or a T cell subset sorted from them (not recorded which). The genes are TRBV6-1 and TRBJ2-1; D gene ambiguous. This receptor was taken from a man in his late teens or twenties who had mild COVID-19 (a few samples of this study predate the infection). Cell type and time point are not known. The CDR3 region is CASSEDMGHYNEQFF. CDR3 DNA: TGTGCCAGCAGTGAAGATATGGGCCATTACAATGAGCAGTTCTTC.